Listed here are 26 T cell receptor beta chains from one sample, sequenced in a study of T-cell memory formation after mild COVID-19. TCRdb processed the 5' RACE reads anew with MiXCR; each CDR3 protein has one entry. The sample consists of over 25,000 distinct CDR3 sequences, around a fifth of them appearing once. Sequenced: PBMCs or a T cell subset sorted from them (not recorded which). These receptors came from an adult who had mild COVID-19 (a few samples of this study predate the infection). Cell type and time point are not known.

This clonotype was counted at least ten times. The DNA for the CDR3 is TGTGCCAGCAGCCAATGGGAGGGACTATGGGCCGAGCAGTACTTC. The encoded protein is CASSQWEGLWAEQYF. The chain links TRBV14 to TRBJ2-7; 7 bases match TRBD2. This CDR3 has 15 residues. The germline V gene has CDR1 SGHDN and CDR2 FVKESK. Losses at the gene ends were 2 bases for V and 6 bases for J; bases not matched to a gene: 10.

This clonotype was observed at least ten times. V usage is TRBV4-1 and J usage is TRBJ2-1; D not resolved. Looked up from germline, CDR1 is MGHRA and CDR2 is YSYEKL. The germline V and J ends were trimmed by 1 base and 10 bases, with 8 bases remaining between them. This CDR3 has 12 amino acids. The CDR3 coding sequence is TGCGCCAGCAGCCAAGTGGGTCGGGAGCAGTTCTTC. Amino acids: CASSQVGREQFF.

By sample fraction, this clonotype is medium-sized. The chain joins TRBV12-3 or TRBV12-4 to TRBJ2-7; D perhaps matches TRBD1 (6 bases). Trimming pared 6 bases from V and 5 bases from J, leaving 17 bases between. This CDR3 is built from 14 residues. CDR3 nucleotide sequence: TGTGCCAGCAGCCAGGGGACGTTGGGAAACGAGCAGTACTTC. Amino acids: CASSQGTLGNEQYF.

This clonotype was found many times. The chain recombines TRBV7-2 with TRBJ2-7; 10 bases are shared with TRBD2. With V trimmed by 0 bases and J by 7 bases, 6 bases remained unmatched. CDR1 and CDR2 (germline): SGHTA, FQGNSA. The CDR3 runs to 15 residues. As DNA, the CDR3 is TGTGCCAGCAGCTTAGCCGGGACTAGCGTGGGGGAGCAGTACTTC. Translation: CASSLAGTSVGEQYF.

The chain combines TRBV30 with TRBJ1-3, with D unresolved. The CDR3 covers 15 residues. The germline CDR1 and CDR2 sequences are GTSNPN and SVGIG (reference sequence). The V gene lost 2 bases and the J gene lost 0 bases, with 11 bases spanning the gap. Here the CDR3 reads CAWSKRPPSGNTIYF. The CDR3 bases are TGTGCCTGGAGTAAACGGCCGCCCTCTGGAAACACCATATATTTT.

This clonotype appeared many times. The gene calls are TRBV7-9 and TRBJ2-3; D is perhaps TRBD1 (5 bases). Trimming removed 1 base at V and 4 bases at J, with 9 bases between. Germline V CDR1 and CDR2: SEHNR, FQNEAQ (reference sequence). This CDR3 comprises 14 residues. The CDR3 protein is CASSLDRISDTQYF. In DNA, the CDR3 is TGTGCCAGCAGCTTAGACAGGATTTCAGATACGCAGTATTTT.

There are a few counts of this clonotype. The chain employs TRBV9 and TRBJ2-7; TRBD2 aligns across 9 bases. This CDR3 has 15 amino acids. After removal of 3 bases from V and 2 bases from J, the junction contained 6 bases not matched to a gene. Germline V gene lookup returns CDR1 SGDLS and CDR2 YYNGEE. CDR3 loop: CASSESSGVTYEQYF. The CDR3 nucleotides are TGTGCCAGCAGCGAATCTAGCGGGGTGACCTACGAGCAGTACTTC.

This clonotype was detected many times. The chain couples TRBV3-1 to TRBJ1-1, with a weak D call TRBD1 (5 bases). The CDR3 contains 14 residues. V lost 4 bases, J lost 3 bases, and 12 bases lay in between. Germline loops: CDR1 LGHDT, CDR2 YNNKEL (reference sequence). Here the CDR3 reads CASSPGQGHTEAFF. In nucleotides, the CDR3 is TGTGCCAGCAGCCCCGGGCAGGGCCACACTGAAGCTTTCTTT.

This clonotype was seen more than once but under ten times. This chain connects TRBV19 to TRBJ2-5; the match to TRBD2 covers 9 bases. Germline trimming cut 5 bases from V and 7 bases from J; bases unmatched to any gene: 11. The germline V gene has CDR1 LNHDA and CDR2 SQIVND (reference sequence). The CDR3 has 15 residues. The CDR3 DNA is TGTGCCAGTAGTGCTGCCGGGACTAGCACTGGGACCCAGTACTTC. Its translation is CASSAAGTSTGTQYF.

This clonotype was observed many times. The rearrangement uses TRBV19 and TRBJ1-1, with D possibly matching TRBD1 (5 bases). CDR3 length: 16 residues. Germline values: CDR1 LNHDA, CDR2 SQIVND (reference sequence). Trimming removed 4 bases at V and 0 bases at J, with 15 bases between. Here the CDR3 DNA reads TGTGCCAGTAGTACCCCTGGTGGGGGTATGAACACTGAAGCTTTCTTT. As protein: CASSTPGGGMNTEAFF.

This clonotype was detected ten times or more. The gene calls are TRBV12-3 or TRBV12-4 and TRBJ2-6; 10 bases fit TRBD1. Trimming cost V 1 base and J 0 bases; bases outside gene matches: 9. The CDR3 length is 20 residues. CDR3 DNA sequence: TGTGCCAGCAGTTTAGTAGTAGGACAGGGGGTCATCTCTGGGGCCAACGTCCTGACTTTC. Its translation: CASSLVVGQGVISGANVLTF.

This clonotype was observed at least ten times. The rearrangement joins TRBV12-3 or TRBV12-4 to TRBJ2-5, with D possibly being TRBD1 or TRBD2 (5 bases each). V was cut by 2 bases and J by 4 bases, with 17 bases left in between. The CDR3 covers 16 residues. This CDR3 is CASSLRPGAARETQYF. Written as DNA, the CDR3 is TGTGCCAGCAGTTTACGTCCCGGGGCAGCCAGAGAGACCCAGTACTTC.

At least ten counts were recorded for this clonotype. This chain joins TRBV30 and TRBJ2-4, with TRBD2 identical over 13 bases. This CDR3 is 16 amino acids long. The trim removed 3 bases at V and 8 bases at J, leaving 10 bases unmatched. Germline CDR1 GTSNPN, CDR2 SVGIG (reference sequence). The CDR3 nucleotides read TGTGCCTGGAGAATGGGTAGGACTAGCGGGAGAGACATTCAGTACTTC. Translating it yields CAWRMGRTSGRDIQYF. The full variable domain, in which reference TRBV30 and TRBJ2-4 provide the parts outside the CDR3, is SQTIHQWPATLVQPVGSPLSLECTVEGTSNPNLYWYRQAAGRGLQLLFYSVGIGQISSEVPQNLSASRPQDRQFILSSKKLLLSDSGFYLCAWRMGRTSGRDIQYFGAGTRLSVL.

This clonotype has only a few counts. The CDR3 is CASSSTGTDFYEQYF. For the CDR3, the DNA is TGTGCCAGCAGTTCAACCGGGACAGACTTCTACGAGCAGTACTTC. The chain uses TRBV27 and TRBJ2-7; 7 bases match TRBD1. V lost 4 bases, J lost 3 bases, and 9 bases stayed unmatched. Looked up from germline, CDR1 is MNHEY and CDR2 is SMNVEV (reference sequence). The CDR3 loop spans 15 amino acids.

The V and J genes are TRBV4-1 and TRBJ2-3; TRBD2 matches 13 bases. The V segment lost 1 base and the J segment 5 bases; nucleotides outside the gene matches: 3. The CDR3 loop spans 16 amino acids. Germline V gene sequence: CDR1 MGHRA, CDR2 YSYEKL. CDR3 DNA sequence: TGCGCCAGCAGCCAAGGACTAGCGGGGGGCCAAGATACGCAGTATTTT. It specifies CASSQGLAGGQDTQYF.

This clonotype was seen at least ten times. This rearrangement joins TRBV20-1 to TRBJ2-3, with D uncertain. The CDR3 contains 12 residues. V was pared by 6 bases and J by 2 bases, with 9 bases between. The germline V gene has CDR1 DFQATT and CDR2 SNEGSKA (reference sequence). DNA for the CDR3: TGCAGTGCCGACCTCTTCACAGATACGCAGTATTTT. It yields the protein CSADLFTDTQYF.

At least ten counts were recorded for this clonotype. The genes are TRBV30 and TRBJ2-3; D is possibly TRBD1 (6 bases). The CDR3 spans 12 residues. The V gene's germline CDR1 is GTSNPN and CDR2 SVGIG (reference sequence). The V gene lost 2 bases and the J gene lost 6 bases, with 9 bases spanning the gap. CDR3 in amino acids: CAWSRQGDTQYF. DNA for the CDR3: TGTGCCTGGAGTAGGCAGGGGGATACGCAGTATTTT.

Sample share makes this clonotype medium-sized (0.01 to 0.1%). The rearrangement links TRBV12-3 or TRBV12-4 to TRBJ2-1; perhaps TRBD2 as D (6 bases). Trimming shortened V by 6 bases and J by 2 bases, and 14 bases separated the two germline ends. The CDR3 sequence is 15 residues long. The CDR3 loop is CASSRGGTAYNEQFF. CDR3 nucleotide sequence: TGTGCCAGCAGCCGAGGCGGGACGGCCTACAATGAGCAGTTCTTC.

This clonotype was seen ten or more times. The V and J genes are TRBV3-1 and TRBJ2-2; 9 nucleotides line up with TRBD1. From germline, CDR1 is LGHDT and CDR2 YNNKEL (reference sequence). Losses at the gene ends were 4 bases for V and 4 bases for J; bases not matched to a gene: 10. The length of the CDR3 is 17 residues. The chain's CDR3 is CASSLRLGTGSTGELFF. The CDR3 nucleotides read TGTGCCAGCAGCCTTAGGCTGGGGACAGGGAGCACCGGGGAGCTGTTTTTT.

This clonotype came up a few times. The CDR3 region has the DNA TGCAGTGCTAGGTCCCTCCGGGGACCCGACAATGAGCAGTTCTTC. The encoded protein is CSARSLRGPDNEQFF. This chain uses TRBV20-1 with TRBJ2-1; the D gene could be TRBD1 or TRBD2 (5 bases each). This CDR3 is built from 15 residues. From germline, CDR1 is DFQATT and CDR2 SNEGSKA (reference sequence). V dropped 3 bases and J dropped 5 bases, with 17 bases sitting between them.

For this clonotype: Given a much more abundant clone one base away, this may be a read error. The chain carries TRBV20-1 and TRBJ1-4; D might be TRBD1 (6 bases). Germline V gene data show CDR1 as DFQATT and CDR2 as SNEGSKA (reference sequence). CDR3 length: 13 residues. Deletions cut 7 bases from V and 5 bases from J, with 14 bases between. The CDR3 region has the DNA TGCAGTGACGCGGACAGCAACAATGAAAAACTGTTTTTT. This codes for CSDADSNNEKLFF.

This clonotype was recorded many times. V is TRBV11-2 and J is TRBJ2-7; 12 bases agree with TRBD2. The CDR3 totals 15 residues. J lost 4 bases, V lost 5 bases, and 6 bases had no gene match. Per the germline V gene, CDR1 is SGHAT and CDR2 is FQNNGV. The DNA for the CDR3 is TGTGCCAGCAGCCGGACTAGCGGGAAGTTGTACGAGCAGTACTTC. This translates into CASSRTSGKLYEQYF.

In this sample, this clonotype turned up a few times. The V call is TRBV20-1, the J call TRBJ2-1, with no clear D. The V end was cut by 0 bases, the J end by 4 bases, with 10 bases between. Per germline, CDR1 DFQATT and CDR2 SNEGSKA (reference sequence). This CDR3 contains 14 residues. The CDR3 coding sequence is TGCAGTGCTAGAGAGGGAAGGGATTACAATGAGCAGTTCTTC. As protein: CSAREGRDYNEQFF.

The table lists this clonotype with a few counts. V usage is TRBV12-3 or TRBV12-4 and J usage is TRBJ1-6; the D is unclear. V was cut by 6 bases and J by 7 bases, with 13 bases left in between. The CDR3 loop spans 14 amino acids. The CDR3 sequence is CASSSGDPNSPLHF. The CDR3 DNA reads TGTGCCAGCAGCTCCGGAGACCCCAATTCACCCCTCCACTTT.

This clonotype appeared many times. The chain uses TRBV5-1 and TRBJ2-1; D unclear. Trimming took 0 bases from V and 2 from J, leaving 6 bases between them. CDR1 is SGHRS, CDR2 YFSETQ, per germline. The length of the CDR3 is 14 residues. For the CDR3, the DNA is TGCGCCAGCAGCTTGGGTCAGGCCTACAATGAGCAGTTCTTC. Protein sequence: CASSLGQAYNEQFF.

V is TRBV6-2 or TRBV6-3 and J is TRBJ2-7; D ambiguous. Germline CDR1 MNHEY, CDR2 SVGEGT. This CDR3 has 11 residues. Trimming removed 3 bases from V and 3 bases from J, with 3 bases in between. The CDR3 sequence is CASSYDYEQYF. In nucleotides, the CDR3 is TGTGCCAGCAGTTATGACTACGAGCAGTACTTC.